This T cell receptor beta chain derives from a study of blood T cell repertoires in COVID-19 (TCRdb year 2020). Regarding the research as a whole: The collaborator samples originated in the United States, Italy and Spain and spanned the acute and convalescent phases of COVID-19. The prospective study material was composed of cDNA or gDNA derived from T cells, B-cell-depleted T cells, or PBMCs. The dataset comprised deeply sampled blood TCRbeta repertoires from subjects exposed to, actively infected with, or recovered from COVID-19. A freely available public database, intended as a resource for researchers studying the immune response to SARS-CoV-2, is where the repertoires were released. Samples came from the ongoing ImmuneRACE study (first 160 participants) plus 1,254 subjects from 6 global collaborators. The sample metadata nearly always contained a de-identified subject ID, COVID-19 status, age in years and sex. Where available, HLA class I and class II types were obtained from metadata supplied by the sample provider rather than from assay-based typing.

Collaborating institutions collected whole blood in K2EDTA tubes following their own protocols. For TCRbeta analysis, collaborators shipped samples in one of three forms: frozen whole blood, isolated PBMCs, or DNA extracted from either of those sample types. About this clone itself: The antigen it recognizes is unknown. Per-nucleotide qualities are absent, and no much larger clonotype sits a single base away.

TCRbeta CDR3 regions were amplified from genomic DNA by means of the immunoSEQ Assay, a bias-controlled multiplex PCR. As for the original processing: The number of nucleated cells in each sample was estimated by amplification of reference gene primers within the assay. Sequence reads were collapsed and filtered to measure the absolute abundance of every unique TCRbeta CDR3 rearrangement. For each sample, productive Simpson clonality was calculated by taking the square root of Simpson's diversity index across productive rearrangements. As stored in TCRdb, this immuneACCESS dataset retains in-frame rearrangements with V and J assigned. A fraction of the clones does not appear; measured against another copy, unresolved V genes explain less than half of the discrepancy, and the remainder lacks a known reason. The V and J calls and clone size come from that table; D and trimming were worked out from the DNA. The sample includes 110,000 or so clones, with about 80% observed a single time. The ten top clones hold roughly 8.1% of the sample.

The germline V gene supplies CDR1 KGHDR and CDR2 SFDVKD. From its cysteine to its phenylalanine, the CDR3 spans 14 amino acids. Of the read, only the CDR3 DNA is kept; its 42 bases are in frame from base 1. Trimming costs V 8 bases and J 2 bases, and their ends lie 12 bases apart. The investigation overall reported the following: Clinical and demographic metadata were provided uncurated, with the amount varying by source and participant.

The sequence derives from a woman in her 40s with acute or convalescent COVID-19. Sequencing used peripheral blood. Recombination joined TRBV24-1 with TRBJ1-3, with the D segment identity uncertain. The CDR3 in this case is CATTRTRTGNTIYF. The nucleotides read TGTGCCACCACCCGCACGCGAACTGGAAACACCATATATTTT.